This T cell receptor (beta chain) was identified during a study of blood T cell repertoires in COVID-19. Study summary: Specimens from acute and convalescent COVID-19 originated in the United States, Italy and Spain.

Patients at the Seattle site were enrolled during active infection and followed longitudinally. The V gene lost 7 bases and the J gene lost 5 bases, with 12 bases spanning the gap. There are 14 residues in the CDR3. In germline, CDR1 is SNHLY, CDR2 FYNNEI. The data were produced by immunoSEQ multiplex PCR, yet TCRdb's version contains in-frame clones alone and is incomplete. The table includes about 500,000 clones, 89% detected once. This sequence was found in a man between 18 and 29 years old with COVID-19, enrolled during active disease. Sequencing was done on a sample of peripheral blood. The chain uses TRBV2 and TRBJ1-6, with D perhaps matching TRBD1 (5 bases). CDR3 sequence: CASTEGLNNSPLHF. Here the CDR3 DNA reads TGTGCCAGCACCGAGGGACTAAATAATTCACCCCTCCACTTT.